This T cell receptor beta chain was profiled in a study of cytotoxic CD8 clonotypes in ibrutinib-treated CLL. Study summary: Mean per-sample yields comprised 255,043 productive templates and approximately 97,000 productive rearrangements.

V lost 4 bases and J lost 8, with 17 bases in between. The length of the CDR3 is 14 residues. Germline V gene lookup returns CDR1 SNHLY and CDR2 FYNNEI. With sequencing, the targeted depth ranged from 1 in 200,000 to 1 in 1 million T cells. This table comes from immunoSEQ multiplex PCR, and its TCRdb copy is limited to in-frame clones, with some not included. The sample has approximately 210,000 clones; about 72% are singletons. Extraction of around 2 micrograms of genomic DNA from cryopreserved PBMCs supplied material for TCR beta libraries. As regards this clone: Its antigen is unknown.

Broader study findings: The study found public clonotypes uncommon, contracting or stable on treatment.

This TCR was sampled from a human donor with chronic lymphocytic leukemia. The genes are TRBV2 and TRBJ1-2; D is unresolved. Specimen: PBMCs, collected after 24 months of ibrutinib treatment. DNA of the CDR3: TGTGCCAGCAGTGGTGGGTCAGCCAGGAGCGGCTACACCTTC. Translation: CASSGGSARSGYTF. The variable domain in full, with the rest retrieved from reference TRBV2 and TRBJ1-2, is EPEVTQTPSHQVTQMGQEVILRCVPISNHLYFYWYRQILGQKVEFLVSFYNNEISEKSEIFDDQFSVERPDGSNFTLKIRSTKLEDSAMYFCASSGGSARSGYTFGSGTRLTVV.